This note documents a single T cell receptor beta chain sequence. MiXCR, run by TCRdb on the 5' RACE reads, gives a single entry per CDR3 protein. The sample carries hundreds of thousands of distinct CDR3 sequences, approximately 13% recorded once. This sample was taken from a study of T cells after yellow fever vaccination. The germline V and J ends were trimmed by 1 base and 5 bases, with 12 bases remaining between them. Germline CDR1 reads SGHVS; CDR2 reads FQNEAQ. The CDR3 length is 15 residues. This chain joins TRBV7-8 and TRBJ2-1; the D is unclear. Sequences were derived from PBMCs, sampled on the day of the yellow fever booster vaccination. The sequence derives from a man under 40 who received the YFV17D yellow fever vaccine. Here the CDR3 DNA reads TGTGCCAGCAGCTTAGAAAGTCCTACACACAATGAGCAGTTCTTC. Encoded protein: CASSLESPTHNEQFF.